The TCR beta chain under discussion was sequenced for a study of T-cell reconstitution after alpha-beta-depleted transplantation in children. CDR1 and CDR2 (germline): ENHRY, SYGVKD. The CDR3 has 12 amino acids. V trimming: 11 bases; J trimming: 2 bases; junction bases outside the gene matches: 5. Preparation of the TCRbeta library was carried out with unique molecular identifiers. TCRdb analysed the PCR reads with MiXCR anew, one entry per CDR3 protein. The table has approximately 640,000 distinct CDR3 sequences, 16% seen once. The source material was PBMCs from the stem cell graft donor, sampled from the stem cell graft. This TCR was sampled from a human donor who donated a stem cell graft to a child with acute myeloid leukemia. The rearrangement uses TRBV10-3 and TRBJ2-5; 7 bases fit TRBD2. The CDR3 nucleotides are TGTGCCTCCGGGGAGGGACAAGAGACCCAGTACTTC. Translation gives CASGEGQETQYF.